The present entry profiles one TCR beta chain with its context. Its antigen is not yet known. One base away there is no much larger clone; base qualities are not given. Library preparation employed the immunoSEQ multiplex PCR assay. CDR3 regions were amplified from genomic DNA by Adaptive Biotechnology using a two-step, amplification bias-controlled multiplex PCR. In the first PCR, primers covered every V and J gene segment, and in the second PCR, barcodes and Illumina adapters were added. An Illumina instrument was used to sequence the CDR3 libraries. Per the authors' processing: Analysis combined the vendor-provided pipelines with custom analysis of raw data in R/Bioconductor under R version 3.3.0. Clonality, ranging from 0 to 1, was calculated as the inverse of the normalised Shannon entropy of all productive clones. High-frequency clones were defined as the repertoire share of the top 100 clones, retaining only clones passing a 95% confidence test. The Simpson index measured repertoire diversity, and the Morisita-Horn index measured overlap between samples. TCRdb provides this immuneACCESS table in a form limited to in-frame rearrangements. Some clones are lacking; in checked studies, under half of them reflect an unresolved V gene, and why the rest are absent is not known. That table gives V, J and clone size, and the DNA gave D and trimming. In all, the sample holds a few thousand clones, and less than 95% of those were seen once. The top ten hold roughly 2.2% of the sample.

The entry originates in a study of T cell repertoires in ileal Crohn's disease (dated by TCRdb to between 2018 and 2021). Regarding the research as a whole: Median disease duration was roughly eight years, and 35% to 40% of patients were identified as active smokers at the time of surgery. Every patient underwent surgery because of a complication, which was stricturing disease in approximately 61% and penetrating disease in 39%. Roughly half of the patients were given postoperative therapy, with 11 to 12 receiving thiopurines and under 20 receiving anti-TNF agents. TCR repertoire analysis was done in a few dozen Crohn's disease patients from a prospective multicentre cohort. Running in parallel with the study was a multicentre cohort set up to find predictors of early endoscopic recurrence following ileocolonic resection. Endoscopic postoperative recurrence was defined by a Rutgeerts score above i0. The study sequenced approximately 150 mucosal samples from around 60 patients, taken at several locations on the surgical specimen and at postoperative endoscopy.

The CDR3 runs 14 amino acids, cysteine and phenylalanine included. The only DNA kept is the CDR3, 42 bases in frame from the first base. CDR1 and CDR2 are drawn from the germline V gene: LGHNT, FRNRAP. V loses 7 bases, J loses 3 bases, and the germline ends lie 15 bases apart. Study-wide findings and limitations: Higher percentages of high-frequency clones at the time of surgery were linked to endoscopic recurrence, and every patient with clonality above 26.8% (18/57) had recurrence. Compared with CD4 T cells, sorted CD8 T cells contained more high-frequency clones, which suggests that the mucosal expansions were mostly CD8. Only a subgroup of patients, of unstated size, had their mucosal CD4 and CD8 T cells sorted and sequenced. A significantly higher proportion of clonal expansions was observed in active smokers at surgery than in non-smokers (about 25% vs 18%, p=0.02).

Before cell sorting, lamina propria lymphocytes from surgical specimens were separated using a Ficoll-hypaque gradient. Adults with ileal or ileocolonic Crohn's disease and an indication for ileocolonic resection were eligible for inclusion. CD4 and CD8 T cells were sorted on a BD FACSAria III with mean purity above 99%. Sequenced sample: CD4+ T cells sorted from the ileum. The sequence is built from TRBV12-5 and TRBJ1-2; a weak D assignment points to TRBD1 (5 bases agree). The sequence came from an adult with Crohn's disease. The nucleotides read TGTGCTAGTGTATCCCAGGGAAAGGACTATGGCTACACCTTC. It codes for CASVSQGKDYGYTF.